This T cell receptor beta chain was captured in a study of T cell changes during pregnancy in multiple sclerosis. V trimming: 6 bases; J trimming: 1 base; junction bases outside the gene matches: 12. The germline V gene encodes CDR1 SGHAT and CDR2 FQNNGV. The CDR3 has 16 residues. Clones were sequenced by immunoSEQ multiplex PCR, and TCRdb holds only the in-frame ones, with some missing. Here the sample spans 74,000 or so clones, more than 80% being singletons. The J gene is TRBJ2-7, the V gene TRBV11-2, with TRBD1 matching over 7 bases. This receptor was taken from a female donor with multiple sclerosis, enrolled in a pregnancy study. The starting material was CD4+ T cells from peripheral blood mononuclear cells, obtained before pregnancy. CDR3 loop: CASRSAGTVNSYEQYF. The CDR3 DNA sequence: TGTGCCAGCAGATCCGCCGGGACAGTCAATTCCTACGAGCAGTACTTC. Drawing the rest from reference TRBV11-2 and TRBJ2-7, the complete variable domain is EAGVAQSPRYKIIEKRQSVAFWCNPISGHATLYWYQQILGQGPKLLIQFQNNGVVDDSQLPKDRFSAERLKGVDSTLKIQPAKLEDSAVYLCASRSAGTVNSYEQYFGPGTRLTVT.